What follows are 15 T cell receptor beta chains derived from one specimen sequenced in a study of cytomegalovirus exposure and HLA in healthy donors. A multiplex PCR was run with 60 Vbeta primers and 13 Jbeta primers. The method was immunoSEQ multiplex PCR; TCRdb's version includes in-frame clones alone and lacks a portion of them. In the table there are some 97,000 clones, around 80% of which are singletons. Sequenced sample: PBMCs. These receptors were taken from a female donor in good health and CMV-seropositive.

This clone was observed a few times. The gene calls are TRBV15 and TRBJ2-7, with D maybe TRBD2 (5 bases). The CDR3 is 16 amino acids. V was cut by 0 bases and J by 5 bases, with 17 bases left in between. The germline gives CDR1 LNHNV, CDR2 YYDKDF (reference sequence). The CDR3 coding sequence is TGTGCCACCAGCAGAGACGGGATGTATGCTGGTCACGAGCAGTACTTC. Its protein is CATSRDGMYAGHEQYF.

The chain employs TRBV7-9 and TRBJ1-6; TRBD1 matches at 9 bases. The CDR3 loop spans 15 amino acids. Germline V lookup: CDR1 SEHNR, CDR2 FQNEAQ (reference sequence). V was clipped by 0 bases and J by 6 bases; unmatched bases: 0. CDR3 protein: CASSLAGQGNSPLHF. The CDR3 DNA reads TGTGCCAGCAGCTTAGCGGGACAGGGTAATTCACCCCTCCACTTT.

The chain links TRBV5-8 to TRBJ1-2, with a possible D match to TRBD1 (6 bases). Germline V gene data show CDR1 as SGHTS and CDR2 as YDEGEE. Trimming left V 2 bases short and J 8 bases short, with 22 bases between. This CDR3 has 16 amino acids. CDR3 loop: CASSFPDRFPMGGYTF. CDR3 coding DNA: TGTGCCAGCAGCTTCCCGGACAGATTTCCCATGGGGGGCTACACCTTC.

The chain recombines TRBV10-1 with TRBJ1-2; TRBD1 aligns across 8 bases. V lost 4 bases and J lost 6; bases outside the gene matches: 4. CDR3 length equals 13 residues. Germline V gene sequence: CDR1 WNHNN, CDR2 SYGVQD (reference sequence). CDR3 protein: CASSGPGGNGYTF. In DNA, the CDR3 is TGCGCCAGCAGTGGGCCAGGGGGCAATGGCTACACCTTC.

V gene TRBV6-6 combines with J gene TRBJ2-1; 13 nucleotides line up with TRBD2. V lost 4 bases and J lost 7; bases outside the gene matches: 4. CDR3 length: 15 amino acids. Germline V gene lookup returns CDR1 MNHNY and CDR2 SVGAGI (reference sequence). CDR3 nucleotide sequence: TGTGCCAGCAGTTCACTAGCGGGAGGGGAAAATGAGCAGTTCTTC. This gives the protein CASSSLAGGENEQFF.

The chain recombines TRBV11-2 with TRBJ2-7, with D maybe TRBD2 (5 bases). The CDR3 loop spans 14 amino acids. The germline CDR1 and CDR2 sequences are SGHAT and FQNNGV. Trimming shortened V by 3 bases and J by 1 base, and 10 bases separated the two germline ends. As DNA, the CDR3 is TGTGCCAGCAGCTTCGGGGTTGGATCCTACGAGCAGTACTTC. Its protein product is CASSFGVGSYEQYF.

This sequence joins TRBV5-4 and TRBJ2-1; 10 bases are a match to TRBD2. V shed 4 bases and J 7 bases; nucleotides not matched to a gene: 11. The CDR3 loop spans 16 amino acids. The V gene's germline CDR1 is SGHNT and CDR2 YYREEE (reference sequence). In nucleotides, the CDR3 is TGTGCCAGCAGCCGTACCCTAGCGGGGGTAGTTAATGAGCAGTTCTTC. Its protein is CASSRTLAGVVNEQFF.

The CDR3, as DNA: TGTGCCAGCAGTTCAAACAGTGCGAACACTGAAGCTTTCTTT. Amino acids: CASSSNSANTEAFF. V and J are TRBV6-5 and TRBJ1-1; no clear D. Germline V gene sequence: CDR1 MNHEY, CDR2 SVGAGI. The CDR3 runs 14 residues. With 4 bases removed from V and 1 base from J, the gap between germline ends came to 10 bases.

This clone was observed a few times. This rearrangement joins TRBV6-5 to TRBJ1-6; D call uncertain. CDR3 length: 16 residues. Looked up from germline, CDR1 is MNHEY and CDR2 is SVGAGI. V shed 2 bases and J shed 2 bases, with 10 bases lying between them. Here the CDR3 DNA reads TGTGCCAGCAGTTACGGCCAGGTTCCCTATAATTCACCCCTCCACTTT. Its translation: CASSYGQVPYNSPLHF.

The genes are TRBV10-3 and TRBJ2-1, with 8 bases lining up with TRBD1. V lost 6 bases, J lost 10 bases, and 2 bases stayed unmatched. This CDR3 is built from 11 residues. Looked up from germline, CDR1 is ENHRY and CDR2 is SYGVKD. DNA of the CDR3: TGTGCCATCAGCAGGACAGGGGAGCAGTTCTTC. Translation gives CAISRTGEQFF.

This rearrangement joins TRBV18 to TRBJ1-1; D is undetermined. Trimming removed 6 bases from V and 3 bases from J, with 17 bases in between. The CDR3 runs to 15 residues. The germline V gene has CDR1 KGHSH and CDR2 LQKENI. The CDR3 protein is CASSPLRSWDTEAFF. CDR3 DNA: TGTGCCAGCTCCCCTCTGCGGTCTTGGGACACTGAAGCTTTCTTT.

For this clone: The junction differs from germline at one of its ends, possibly a read error. The CDR3 reads CAWSSTGTVNSPPHF. The CDR3 DNA follows: TGTGCCTGGAGTTCTACCGGGACAGTTAATTCACCCCCCCACTTT. The chain carries TRBV30 and TRBJ1-6; 7 nucleotides match TRBD1. Germline V gene lookup returns CDR1 GTSNPN and CDR2 SVGIG (reference sequence). There are 15 residues in the CDR3.

This clone was seen a single time. The V gene is TRBV30, the J gene TRBJ2-4, with 9 positions matching TRBD2. Germline CDR1 is GTSNPN and CDR2 is SVGIG (reference sequence). V trimming: 1 base; J trimming: 0 bases; junction bases outside the gene matches: 4. The CDR3 loop spans 16 amino acids. The CDR3 loop is CAWSGASGVAKNIQYF. The CDR3 DNA follows: TGTGCCTGGAGTGGGGCTAGCGGGGTAGCCAAAAACATTCAGTACTTC. Together with reference TRBV30 and TRBJ2-4, the CDR3 gives the full variable domain: SQTIHQWPATLVQPVGSPLSLECTVEGTSNPNLYWYRQAAGRGLQLLFYSVGIGQISSEVPQNLSASRPQDRQFILSSKKLLLSDSGFYLCAWSGASGVAKNIQYFGAGTRLSVL.

The chain links TRBV10-3 to TRBJ1-2; 7 positions match TRBD1. The germline V gene encodes CDR1 ENHRY and CDR2 SYGVKD. CDR3 length: 15 amino acids. Trimming cost V 0 bases and J 7 bases; bases outside gene matches: 8. Here the CDR3 DNA reads TGTGCCATCAGTGAGTCCTCCGACAGGGCTCGTGGCTACACCTTC. It encodes CAISESSDRARGYTF.

The chain recombines TRBV6-5 with TRBJ1-2; 9 bases map to TRBD1. There are 12 residues in the CDR3. Per germline, CDR1 MNHEY and CDR2 SVGAGI. Trimming took 6 bases from V and 7 from J; bases not matched to a gene: 3. This CDR3 is CASRVTGGGYTF. The CDR3 coding sequence is TGTGCCAGCAGAGTGACAGGGGGTGGCTACACCTTC.